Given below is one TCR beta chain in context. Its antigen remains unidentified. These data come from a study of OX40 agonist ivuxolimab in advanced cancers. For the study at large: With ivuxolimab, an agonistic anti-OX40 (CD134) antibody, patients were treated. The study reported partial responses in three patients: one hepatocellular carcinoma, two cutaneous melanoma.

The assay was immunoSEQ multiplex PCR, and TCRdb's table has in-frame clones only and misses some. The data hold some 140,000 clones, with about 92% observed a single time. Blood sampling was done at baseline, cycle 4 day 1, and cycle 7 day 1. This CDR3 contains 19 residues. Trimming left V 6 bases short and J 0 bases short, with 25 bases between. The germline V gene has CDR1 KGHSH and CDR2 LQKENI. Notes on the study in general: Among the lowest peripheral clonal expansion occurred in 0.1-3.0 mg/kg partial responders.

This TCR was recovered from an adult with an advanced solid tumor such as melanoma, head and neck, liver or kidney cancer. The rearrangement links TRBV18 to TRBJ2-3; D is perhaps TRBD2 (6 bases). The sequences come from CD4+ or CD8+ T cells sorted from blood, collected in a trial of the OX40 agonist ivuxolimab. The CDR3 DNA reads TGTGCCAGCTCCCCCCGGTTAGCGGATTCGGTGACTAGCACAGATACGCAGTATTTT. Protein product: CASSPRLADSVTSTDTQYF.